The 19 T cell receptor beta chains in this list originate from one sample, sequenced in a study of blood T cell repertoires in COVID-19 (TCRdb year 2020). The receptor library was made with the immunoSEQ multiplex PCR assay. In its TCRdb copy, this immuneACCESS table keeps in-frame sequences only and misses some clones. Where compared with another copy, unresolved V genes explain less than half of these, and the others have no known cause. The sample table lists some 250,000 clones, 80% to 90% of them with a count of one. The ten largest clones add up to 1.9% of the sample. The sequencing input was PBMCs or T cells enriched from blood (not recorded which). These receptors originate from a woman in her forties or fifties who had recovered from COVID-19.

Note on this clone: Within the sample, other DNA sequences also encode this same CDR3. This chain links TRBV5-1 with TRBJ2-1, with a possible D match to TRBD2 (6 bases). V dropped 3 bases and J dropped 4 bases, with 11 bases sitting between them. The CDR3 runs 14 residues. CDR1 is SGHRS, CDR2 YFSETQ, per germline. CDR3 loop: CASSWGGTYNEQFF. In DNA, the CDR3 is TGCGCCAGCAGCTGGGGAGGCACTTACAATGAGCAGTTCTTC.

The V and J genes are TRBV7-9 and TRBJ2-3, with D possibly matching TRBD2 (7 bases). V was shortened by 5 bases and J by 3 bases, with 15 bases between the two germline ends. The CDR3 has 15 residues. CDR1 is SEHNR, CDR2 FQNEAQ, per germline (reference sequence). The CDR3 spells CASSRTRGGTDTQYF. CDR3 coding DNA: TGTGCCAGCAGCCGGACTAGAGGGGGGACAGATACGCAGTATTTT.

This clone came up once. The chain carries TRBV4-1 and TRBJ2-3, with TRBD1 matching over 9 bases. The CDR3 is 17 amino acids. The germline V gene encodes CDR1 MGHRA and CDR2 YSYEKL. Trimming cost V 0 bases and J 5 bases; bases outside gene matches: 9. The CDR3 nucleotides are TGCGCCAGCAGCCAAGATGCAACAGGACAGGGGTTAGATACGCAGTATTTT. Translated: CASSQDATGQGLDTQYF.

This chain links TRBV6-6 with TRBJ2-1; D might be TRBD2 (6 bases). The CDR3 is made up of 17 amino acids. Germline V lookup: CDR1 MNHNY, CDR2 SVGAGI (reference sequence). The germline V and J ends were trimmed by 5 bases and 2 bases, with 19 bases remaining between them. For the CDR3, the DNA is TGTGCCAGCAGTCCCCCGACCGGGAGAGAAGCCTACAATGAGCAGTTCTTC. Residues: CASSPPTGREAYNEQFF.

J is TRBJ2-7 and V is TRBV6-5; perhaps TRBD2 as D (6 bases). Germline lookup yields CDR1 MNHEY and CDR2 SVGAGI. The length of the CDR3 is 14 residues. The germline V and J ends were trimmed by 6 bases and 1 base, with 13 bases remaining between them. CDR3 amino acids: CASSEEGGSYEQYF. CDR3 sequence (DNA): TGTGCCAGCAGCGAGGAGGGTGGATCCTACGAGCAGTACTTC.

The V gene is TRBV7-2, the J gene TRBJ2-5, with 13 bases aligning to TRBD2. CDR3 length: 15 amino acids. Germline CDR1 is SGHTA and CDR2 is FQGNSA. V was clipped by 4 bases and J by 4 bases; unmatched bases: 3. CDR3 DNA sequence: TGTGCCAGCAGCTGGAGACTAGCGGGAGGAGAGACCCAGTACTTC. Its translation: CASSWRLAGGETQYF.

This clone was recorded a few times. The genes are TRBV12-5 and TRBJ2-1; 9 bases are shared with TRBD2. Germline CDR1 is LGHNT and CDR2 is FRNRAP. The CDR3 is 15 amino acids. V was clipped by 3 bases and J by 5 bases; unmatched bases: 5. The CDR3 region is CASGFPSSGNNEQFF. The CDR3 DNA reads TGTGCTAGTGGTTTTCCCTCTAGCGGGAACAATGAGCAGTTCTTC.

CDR3: CASSILEAVNTEAFF. CDR3 DNA: TGTGCCAGTAGTATCCTTGAAGCGGTGAACACTGAAGCTTTCTTT. The chain couples TRBV19 to TRBJ1-1; D gene ambiguous. With 3 bases removed from V and 0 bases from J, the gap between germline ends came to 11 bases. This CDR3 has 15 residues. Germline-derived CDR1 and CDR2 are LNHDA and SQIVND (reference sequence). The entire variable domain, with the rest obtained from reference TRBV19 and TRBJ1-1, is as follows: DGGITQSPKYLFRKEGQNVTLSCEQNLNHDAMYWYRQDPGQGLRLIYYSQIVNDFQKGDIAEGYSVSREKKESFPLTVTSAQKNPTAFYLCASSILEAVNTEAFFGQGTRLTVV.

The rearrangement joins TRBV27 to TRBJ2-5; 8 nucleotides line up with TRBD1. From germline, CDR1 is MNHEY and CDR2 SMNVEV (reference sequence). The CDR3 spans 16 residues. V shed 0 bases, J shed 3 bases, and the junction held 6 bases outside the gene matches. CDR3 region: CASSLSPPTGEETQYF. DNA for the CDR3: TGTGCCAGCAGTTTATCCCCACCGACAGGGGAAGAGACCCAGTACTTC.

The gene calls are TRBV5-5 and TRBJ1-3; no clear D. V was cut by 3 bases and J by 0 bases, with 13 bases left in between. Germline CDR1 and CDR2: SGHKS and YYEKEE (reference sequence). The CDR3 has 16 residues. CDR3: CASSSISENSGNTIYF. CDR3 DNA: TGTGCCAGCAGCTCAATATCAGAAAACTCTGGAAACACCATATATTTT. Together with reference TRBV5-5 and TRBJ1-3, the CDR3 gives the full variable domain: DAGVTQSPTHLIKTRGQQVTLRCSPISGHKSVSWYQQVLGQGPQFIFQYYEKEERGRGNFPDRFSARQFPNYSSELNVNALLLGDSALYLCASSSISENSGNTIYFGEGSWLTVV.

V gene TRBV9 combines with J gene TRBJ1-5; D unresolved. The CDR3 loop spans 19 amino acids. The germline gives CDR1 SGDLS, CDR2 YYNGEE. V lost 4 bases to trimming and J lost 0 bases, with 23 bases between them. This CDR3 is CASSTSLVTLPPSNQPQHF. CDR3 in DNA: TGTGCCAGCAGCACGAGCCTTGTAACCCTACCGCCTAGCAATCAGCCCCAGCATTTT.

The genes are TRBV3-1 (or the pseudogene TRBV3-2) and TRBJ1-2; TRBD1 matches 7 bases. CDR3 length: 13 amino acids. Trimming took 3 bases from V and 7 from J; bases not matched to a gene: 5. Germline assignment: CDR1 LGHDT and CDR2 YNNKEL (reference sequence). The CDR3: CASSQRDRGGYTF. CDR3 DNA: TGTGCCAGCAGCCAGAGGGACAGAGGTGGCTACACCTTC.

The rearrangement uses TRBV3-1 (or the pseudogene TRBV3-2) and TRBJ2-7; D is perhaps TRBD2 (5 bases). V lost 3 bases to trimming and J lost 2 bases, with 11 bases between them. Per the germline V gene, CDR1 is LGHDT and CDR2 is YNNKEL (reference sequence). The CDR3 is 14 amino acids. CDR3 DNA: TGTGCCAGCAGCCATCCGGGGAGCCCCTACGAGCAGTACTTC. Its protein product is CASSHPGSPYEQYF.

J is TRBJ1-1 and V is TRBV11-2; the match to TRBD1 covers 7 bases. The CDR3 is made up of 12 amino acids. Germline V gene sequence: CDR1 SGHAT, CDR2 FQNNGV. The CDR3 DNA follows: TGTGTTGTCAGGGGGGCCCGTGCAGAGGCTTTCTTT. Protein: CVVRGARAEAFF.

The V call is TRBV7-9, the J call TRBJ2-5, with 8 bases that match TRBD1. The CDR3 is made up of 14 amino acids. CDR1 and CDR2 from the germline V gene are SEHNR and FQNEAQ (reference sequence). V shed 4 bases, J shed 2 bases, and the junction held 3 bases outside the gene matches. Written as DNA, the CDR3 is TGTGCCAGCAGCTCCGGACAGGGACAAGAGACCCAGTACTTC. It yields the protein CASSSGQGQETQYF.

J is TRBJ2-3 and V is TRBV30, with 10 positions matching TRBD1. Germline-derived CDR1 and CDR2 are GTSNPN and SVGIG (reference sequence). V lost 8 bases, J lost 1 base, and 0 bases stayed unmatched. CDR3 length: 12 amino acids. CDR3 nucleotide sequence: TGTGCCGGGACAGGGGGCACAGATACGCAGTATTTT. It yields the protein CAGTGGTDTQYF.

The V call is TRBV3-1 (or the pseudogene TRBV3-2), the J call TRBJ1-6; D unclear. Germline V gene data show CDR1 as LGHDT and CDR2 as YNNKEL (reference sequence). This CDR3 has 15 residues. Trimming cost V 4 bases and J 8 bases, with 15 bases left between them. The CDR3 is CASSLTLPGDSPLHF. The CDR3 coding sequence is TGTGCCAGCAGCCTAACCCTACCCGGGGATTCACCCCTCCACTTT.

The genes are TRBV5-1 and TRBJ2-2; D gene ambiguous. This CDR3 comprises 13 residues. The ends were cut back, 2 bases at V and 6 bases at J, with 8 bases in the middle. In germline, CDR1 is SGHRS, CDR2 YFSETQ. CDR3 DNA sequence: TGCGCCAGCAGCTTTTTGCCGGCCGGGGAGCTGTTTTTT. Its protein product is CASSFLPAGELFF.

The J gene is TRBJ2-3, the V gene TRBV6-6, with D possibly matching TRBD1 (5 bases). The CDR3 extends over 14 amino acids. Germline V CDR1 and CDR2: MNHNY, SVGAGI (reference sequence). V lost 4 bases and J 5 bases, leaving 13 bases between the germline ends. The CDR3 loop reads CASSFQGWLDTQYF. The CDR3 coding sequence is TGTGCCAGCAGTTTTCAGGGATGGTTAGATACGCAGTATTTT.